These T cell receptor beta chains were read from a single sample in a study of cytomegalovirus exposure and HLA in healthy donors. The protocol was immunoSEQ multiplex PCR, while the TCRdb copy is restricted to in-frame clones and leaves out a portion. The data hold roughly 100,000 clones, with around 75% observed a single time. Sample: PBMCs. All receptors come from a man in his fifties or sixties in good health and CMV-seronegative. The CDR3 runs from the conserved cysteine through the conserved F or W. A D gene is named only where the DNA matches it firmly. Only part of the rows carry a size: once, few, many, or a class if the clone is expanded.

j_gene,d_gene,v_gene,abundance,CDR3aa,CDR3nt
TRBJ1-5,.,TRBV27,.,CASSSTYISGRSDQPQHF,TGTGCCAGCAGTTCGACCTACATCTCAGGGCGGTCGGATCAGCCCCAGCATTTT
TRBJ2-1,.,TRBV7-9,.,CASSLGGRSVQEQFF,TGTGCCAGCAGCTTAGGTGGCAGGTCGGTGCAAGAGCAGTTCTTC
TRBJ2-7,TRBD2,TRBV10-3,few,CAISLAGDVYEQYF,TGTGCCATCAGTCTAGCGGGAGACGTCTACGAGCAGTACTTC
TRBJ2-7,.,TRBV30,.,CAWSVLSGGPSYEQYF,TGTGCCTGGAGTGTACTCTCAGGGGGGCCGTCCTACGAGCAGTACTTC
TRBJ1-1,TRBD1,TRBV7-9,.,CASSRGQSEAFF,TGTGCCAGCAGCCGGGGACAGTCCGAAGCTTTCTTT
TRBJ1-5,.,TRBV30,.,CAWAQQASGPQHF,TGTGCCTGGGCCCAACAGGCTAGCGGGCCCCAGCATTTT
TRBJ2-6,.,TRBV6-5,.,CATSEVPGANVLTF,TGTGCCACCTCTGAGGTGCCCGGGGCCAACGTCCTGACTTTC
TRBJ2-1,.,TRBV5-1,.,CASSPPGNEQFF,TGCGCCAGCAGCCCCCCAGGGAATGAGCAGTTCTTC
TRBJ2-3,.,TRBV5-1,.,CASSPRDHADTQYF,TGCGCCAGCAGCCCCCGAGATCATGCAGATACGCAGTATTTT
TRBJ2-1,TRBD1,TRBV6-6,.,CASSYSRGQGVDEQFF,TGTGCCAGCAGTTACTCGAGGGGACAGGGTGTCGATGAGCAGTTCTTC
TRBJ1-2,.,TRBV28,.,CASSLAGGLYGYTF,TGTGCCAGCAGTTTGGCCGGGGGACTCTATGGCTACACCTTC